A selection of T cell receptor beta chains follows, all from one sample in a study of blood T cell repertoires in COVID-19. Assay used: immunoSEQ multiplex PCR; TCRdb lists only in-frame clones, some missing. The sample has some 90,000 clones; approximately 85% are singletons. Source material: peripheral blood. The receptor set was obtained from a human donor in a cohort sampled during active COVID-19. CDR3s leave out the opening cysteine and the closing phenylalanine or tryptophan. Each record gives: CDR3 length, clone size, J gene, V gene, CDR3 protein. A row's size may be missing; if present it is once, few, many or a size class.

12 | NA | TRBJ2-3 | TRBV7-9 | ASSLFLPTDTQY
13 | NA | TRBJ1-6 | TRBV18 | ASSRLTGDNSPLH
14 | NA | TRBJ2-1 | TRBV19 | ASSSRASSSYNEQF
12 | once | TRBJ2-1 | TRBV16 | ASSPQTQGNEQF
15 | once | TRBJ1-5 | TRBV15 | ATSRDSLLYANQPQH
12 | NA | TRBJ2-3 | TRBV29-1 | SVAQRVTSDTQY
11 | NA | TRBJ1-1 | TRBV11-3 | ASSLGGDTEAF
13 | many | TRBJ2-2 | TRBV6-5 | ASSYSGVSPGELF
12 | NA | TRBJ2-5 | TRBV30 | AWRGIAGWETQY
13 | NA | TRBJ2-7 | TRBV27 | ASSWLAGDSHEQY
13 | NA | TRBJ1-5 | TRBV6-4 | ASRETGGEGQPQH
10 | NA | TRBJ2-1 | TRBV15 | ATSRFSSEQF
13 | few | TRBJ1-3 | TRBV7-7 | ASSAGHSSGNTIY
12 | NA | TRBJ2-7 | TRBV5-5 | ASSLGAGNYEQY
12 | NA | TRBJ2-7 | TRBV5-6 | ASSYRQGTYEQY
15 | NA | TRBJ2-1 | TRBV4-1 | ASSHTLTGFPHNEQF
11 | NA | TRBJ2-5 | TRBV4-3 | ASSQDGGETQY
10 | NA | TRBJ2-5 | TRBV28 | ASKSQGKTQY
9 | few | TRBJ2-7 | TRBV5-1 | ASGGEYEQY
13 | NA | TRBJ1-6 | TRBV4-3 | ASSPVGTEPSPLH
12 | once | TRBJ2-7 | TRBV6-6 | ASSGSDTSPEQY
12 | NA | TRBJ2-2 | TRBV29-1 | SVVYRQGAGELF
14 | NA | TRBJ2-5 | TRBV5-1 | ASSLEGSGRGETQY
12 | NA | TRBJ1-5 | TRBV2 | ASSLGLSNQPQH
14 | once | TRBJ1-4 | TRBV7-8 | ASSPRGGATNEKLF
12 | NA | TRBJ2-1 | TRBV15 | ATSRGTGGSEQF
11 | NA | TRBJ2-5 | TRBV5-1 | ASSLDRQETQY
14 | NA | TRBJ2-1 | TRBV4-3 | ASSQDEGTGYNEQF
14 | NA | TRBJ1-2 | TRBV4-3 | ASSQDAGSLRGGYT
14 | NA | TRBJ2-7 | TRBV11-2 | ASSFNRDPSSYEQY
14 | NA | TRBJ1-2 | TRBV28 | ASRFEGAQANYGYT
14 | few | TRBJ2-7 | TRBV7-9 | ASSLTGGTVAYEQY
13 | NA | TRBJ2-7 | TRBV7-2 | ASSPYRAGGIEQY
13 | NA | TRBJ1-5 | TRBV10-3 | AIRGSGQGNQPQH
14 | NA | TRBJ2-1 | TRBV7-6 | ASSLTGQGSSNEQF
13 | NA | TRBJ1-1 | TRBV20-1 | SASAGITANTEAF
12 | NA | TRBJ2-7 | TRBV6-2/TRBV6-3 | ASSYLSGLDEQY
16 | NA | TRBJ1-1 | TRBV27 | ASSAQFQAGTWGTEAF
9 | NA | TRBJ1-2 | TRBV5-6 | ASRYRDGYT
10 | NA | TRBJ2-7 | TRBV2 | ASKTGSSEQY
11 | NA | TRBJ2-5 | TRBV18 | ASSPIAGETQY
12 | few | TRBJ1-5 | TRBV28 | ASSRTGGEQPQH
10 | NA | TRBJ2-7 | TRBV29-1 | SVYDRVDEQY
11 | NA | TRBJ1-1 | TRBV6-5 | ASRGGRNTEAF
11 | NA | TRBJ1-2 | TRBV5-6 | ASSLGAKRGYT
15 | NA | TRBJ2-1 | TRBV6-1 | ASSDQPRGTTYNEQF
8 | NA | TRBJ2-5 | TRBV28 | ASSSRPTD
14 | NA | TRBJ2-1 | TRBV12-5 | ASGNALLAGGNEQF
12 | NA | TRBJ2-1 | TRBV20-1 | SASWESQYNEQF
16 | NA | TRBJ2-2 | TRBV4-3 | ASSQETSGRTNTGELF
10 | once | TRBJ2-2 | TRBV27 | ASSFLPGELF
12 | NA | TRBJ1-6 | TRBV28 | ASSLTRGSSPLH